One and the same sample provided the 15 T cell receptor beta chains below, sequenced in a study of T cell responses to AZD1222 COVID-19 vaccine. Some clones are missing from TCRdb's copy, which holds only in-frame ones; the method was immunoSEQ multiplex PCR. The repertoire holds tens of thousands of clones, with 88% as singletons. This specimen was peripheral blood, taken on day 0 of AZD1222 vaccination. The source is an adult in good health.

The chain combines TRBV9 with TRBJ2-2; D not certain. The V and J ends lost 3 bases and 6 bases respectively, with 6 bases between them. The CDR3 sequence is 12 residues long. Germline CDR1 reads SGDLS; CDR2 reads YYNGEE. The CDR3 sequence is CASSGGPGELFF. CDR3 bases: TGTGCCAGCAGCGGCGGCCCCGGGGAGCTGTTTTTT. The complete variable domain, with remaining parts taken from reference TRBV9 and TRBJ2-2, reads DSGVTQTPKHLITATGQRVTLRCSPRSGDLSVYWYQQSLDQGLQFLIQYYNGEERAKGNILERFSAQQFPDLHSELNLSSLELGDSALYFCASSGGPGELFFGEGSRLTVL.

This chain joins TRBV28 and TRBJ2-7; 7 nucleotides align to TRBD2. Germline V gives CDR1 MDHEN, CDR2 SYDVKM. This CDR3 region has 15 residues. V shed 4 bases and J 0 bases; nucleotides not matched to a gene: 6. This CDR3 reads CASSSHSSGSYEQYF. CDR3 in DNA: TGTGCCAGCAGTTCCCATTCTAGCGGCTCCTACGAGCAGTACTTC.

This chain uses TRBV19 with TRBJ1-1, with D possibly being TRBD1 (6 bases). Trimming cost V 3 bases and J 0 bases, with 11 bases left between them. Germline CDR1 is LNHDA and CDR2 is SQIVND (reference sequence). This CDR3 has 15 residues. DNA for the CDR3: TGTGCCAGTAGTATCGGGCAGGGGATGAACACTGAAGCTTTCTTT. As protein: CASSIGQGMNTEAFF. Full variable domain (missing parts from reference TRBV19 and TRBJ1-1): DGGITQSPKYLFRKEGQNVTLSCEQNLNHDAMYWYRQDPGQGLRLIYYSQIVNDFQKGDIAEGYSVSREKKESFPLTVTSAQKNPTAFYLCASSIGQGMNTEAFFGQGTRLTVV.

This clone was seen only once. The V and J genes are TRBV10-1 and TRBJ2-5; D ambiguous. The CDR3 spans 8 residues. Trimming took off 11 bases at V and 9 bases at J, with 7 bases between the two ends. Germline V gives CDR1 WNHNN, CDR2 SYGVQD (reference sequence). DNA for the CDR3: TGCGCCTCTCTGTCCCAGTACTTC. Encoded protein: CASLSQYF.

The V and J genes are TRBV6-6 and TRBJ2-7, with D perhaps matching TRBD2 (7 bases). There are 15 residues in the CDR3. Trimming cost V 0 bases and J 7 bases, with 16 bases left between them. Germline CDR1 MNHNY, CDR2 SVGAGI (reference sequence). CDR3 DNA sequence: TGTGCCAGCAGTTACTCGGGAGGGGGAACGGGTGAGCAGTACTTC. Its translation is CASSYSGGGTGEQYF.

This sequence joins TRBV7-3 and TRBJ2-2; possibly TRBD2 for D (6 bases). The CDR3 sequence is 12 residues long. Per the germline V gene, CDR1 is SGHTA and CDR2 is FQGTGA. Trimming removed 5 bases from V and 7 bases from J, with 8 bases in between. The DNA of the CDR3 is TGTGCCAGCAGCGCCGGGGGCGGGGAGCTGTTTTTT. Its translation: CASSAGGGELFF.

The gene calls are TRBV7-9 and TRBJ2-7; 7 nucleotides match TRBD1. The CDR3 is 15 residues long. J lost 2 bases, V lost 5 bases, and 9 bases had no gene match. The V gene's germline CDR1 is SEHNR and CDR2 FQNEAQ (reference sequence). The CDR3 loop is CASSEIRQGPYEQYF. In DNA, the CDR3 is TGTGCCAGCAGCGAAATACGACAGGGCCCCTACGAGCAGTACTTC.

The chain combines TRBV5-8 with TRBJ2-1; 12 positions match TRBD1. Germline V CDR1 and CDR2: SGHTS, YDEGEE. This CDR3 is 16 amino acids long. V lost 4 bases to trimming and J lost 7 bases; unmatched junction nucleotides: 9. In DNA form, the CDR3 reads TGTGCCAGCAGCCTACCGGGACAGGGGGCGGGGAATGAGCAGTTCTTC. Protein product: CASSLPGQGAGNEQFF. Combining the CDR3 with reference TRBV5-8 and TRBJ2-1 gives the whole variable domain EAGVTQSPTHLIKTRGQQATLRCSPISGHTSVYWYQQALGLGLQFLLWYDEGEERNRGNFPPRFSGRQFPNYSSELNVNALELEDSALYLCASSLPGQGAGNEQFFGPGTRLTVL.

The chain carries TRBV24-1 and TRBJ2-3, with D tentatively TRBD2 (5 bases). V was cut by 4 bases and J by 2 bases, with 21 bases left in between. CDR1 is KGHDR and CDR2 is SFDVKD in the germline V gene. The CDR3 is 18 residues long. The CDR3 region is CATSDLNREAENTDTQYF. For the CDR3, the DNA is TGTGCCACCAGTGACCTTAATCGTGAAGCGGAGAACACAGATACGCAGTATTTT.

The rearrangement uses TRBV7-9 and TRBJ2-1, with D possibly TRBD2 on 6 matching bases. Germline lookup yields CDR1 SEHNR and CDR2 FQNEAQ (reference sequence). V lost 4 bases, J lost 2 bases, and 12 bases lay in between. The CDR3 consists of 15 residues. In nucleotides, the CDR3 is TGTGCCAGCAGCTCAGAGCGGGCAACCTACAATGAGCAGTTCTTC. As protein: CASSSERATYNEQFF.

The V gene is TRBV5-1, the J gene TRBJ1-3, with D perhaps TRBD1 (6 bases). Germline loops: CDR1 SGHRS, CDR2 YFSETQ. Trimming took off 4 bases at V and 2 bases at J, with 13 bases between the two ends. The CDR3 runs 15 residues. As DNA, the CDR3 is TGCGCCAGCAGCCCCGGGGGCACGGCTGGAAACACCATATATTTT. Translation gives CASSPGGTAGNTIYF.

The V and J genes are TRBV12-3 or TRBV12-4 and TRBJ2-1; the D gene could be TRBD1 or TRBD2 (5 bases each). The CDR3 contains 11 residues. Between the trimmed V and J ends, which lost 6 bases and 15 bases, there was a span of 15 bases. DNA of the CDR3: TGTGCCAGCAGGAGGGGCCCCACGTGGTTCTTC. It translates to CASRRGPTWFF.

This clone occurred once. The V gene is TRBV20-1, the J gene TRBJ1-1; TRBD1 is a possible D gene (5 bases). CDR1 and CDR2 (germline): DFQATT, SNEGSKA (reference sequence). Deletions cut 5 bases from V and 8 bases from J, with 12 bases between. The CDR3 is 11 amino acids. This CDR3 reads CSALDEGEAFF. CDR3 in DNA: TGCAGTGCTTTAGACGAGGGGGAAGCTTTCTTT.

The genes are TRBV27 and TRBJ2-2; no clear D gene. V shed 1 base and J shed 6 bases, with 6 bases lying between them. The CDR3 loop spans 13 amino acids. Germline loops: CDR1 MNHEY, CDR2 SMNVEV (reference sequence). CDR3 amino acids: CASSLLAPGELFF. Here the CDR3 DNA reads TGTGCCAGCAGTTTATTAGCCCCCGGGGAGCTGTTTTTT.

The chain is built from TRBV6-2 or TRBV6-3 and TRBJ2-5; 7 positions match TRBD1. The V and J ends lost 2 bases and 5 bases, in that order; junction bases with no gene match: 5. This CDR3 contains 14 residues. CDR1 and CDR2 (germline): MNHEY, SVGEGT. The CDR3 DNA follows: TGTGCCAGCAGTTACCATAGCAGGGGGGAGACCCAGTACTTC. Translating gives CASSYHSRGETQYF.